The 28 T cell receptor beta chains reported below all come from one sample, sequenced in a study of T cell responses to AZD1222 COVID-19 vaccine. Data came from immunoSEQ multiplex PCR; TCRdb stores just in-frame clones and leaves some out. Among 120,000 or so clones listed, 88% were seen once. The sequences come from peripheral blood, collected on day 0 of AZD1222 vaccination. The receptors originated from an adult in good health.

The chain uses TRBV4-3 and TRBJ1-6; D unclear. The germline V and J ends were trimmed by 4 bases and 9 bases, with 10 bases remaining between them. The CDR3 spans 13 residues. CDR1 is LGHNA and CDR2 is YSLEER in the germline V gene. The CDR3 coding sequence is TGCGCCAGCAGCCGCGTGGCGGGTTCACCCCTCCACTTT. Amino acid sequence: CASSRVAGSPLHF.

The chain carries TRBV4-2 and TRBJ1-4; no reliable D call. The CDR3 length is 17 residues. Trimming stripped 0 bases from V and 0 bases from J, with 11 bases between. Germline CDR1 is LGHNA and CDR2 is YNFKEQ. This CDR3 is CASSQDYGGTTNEKLFF. DNA of the CDR3: TGTGCCAGCAGCCAAGATTATGGAGGGACAACTAATGAAAAACTGTTTTTT.

This clone was recorded a few times. The V gene is TRBV19, the J gene TRBJ1-1; possibly TRBD1 for D (6 bases). The CDR3 totals 15 residues. The germline gives CDR1 LNHDA, CDR2 SQIVND (reference sequence). The ends were cut back, 4 bases at V and 7 bases at J, with 19 bases in the middle. CDR3 amino acids: CASSTKLRTGIEAFF. CDR3 in DNA: TGTGCCAGTAGTACCAAGCTAAGAACAGGGATTGAAGCTTTCTTT.

The CDR3 loop is CASSLIITGNQPQHF. CDR3 in DNA: TGTGCCAGCAGCCTTATTATTACAGGGAATCAGCCCCAGCATTTT. The chain recombines TRBV28 with TRBJ1-5; possibly TRBD1 for D (6 bases). The CDR3 loop spans 15 amino acids. V lost 6 bases and J 4 bases, leaving 16 bases between the germline ends. CDR1 and CDR2 from the germline V gene are MDHEN and SYDVKM.

The chain combines TRBV3-1 (or the pseudogene TRBV3-2) with TRBJ1-1; tentative D call: TRBD1 (6 bases). Per the germline V gene, CDR1 is LGHDT and CDR2 is YNNKEL (reference sequence). Trimming left V 2 bases short and J 1 base short, with 11 bases between. This CDR3 has 15 residues. The CDR3 here is CASSQRGQPNTEAFF. In DNA form, the CDR3 reads TGTGCCAGCAGCCAACGGGGACAACCGAACACTGAAGCTTTCTTT.

The V call is TRBV6-2 or TRBV6-3, the J call TRBJ2-3, with 11 bases identical to TRBD2. This CDR3 is 18 amino acids long. Trimming took 1 base from V and 6 from J; bases not matched to a gene: 12. Germline-derived CDR1 and CDR2 are MNHEY and SVGEGT. This CDR3 is CASSYLLTSGRGFDTQYF. In DNA, the CDR3 is TGTGCCAGCAGTTACTTACTCACTAGCGGGAGAGGGTTTGATACGCAGTATTTT.

The chain has TRBV7-8 and TRBJ2-7, with 10 bases lining up with TRBD1. The CDR3 is 15 amino acids. V lost 0 bases to trimming and J lost 5 bases; unmatched junction nucleotides: 4. Germline CDR1 reads SGHVS; CDR2 reads FQNEAQ. The CDR3: CASSLAGTGDHEQYF. The CDR3 DNA sequence: TGTGCCAGCAGCTTAGCCGGGACAGGGGACCACGAGCAGTACTTC. Supplemented by reference TRBV7-8 and TRBJ2-7, the full variable domain reads GAGVSQSPRYKVAKRGQDVALRCDPISGHVSLFWYQQALGQGPEFLTYFQNEAQLDKSGLPSDRFFAERPEGSVSTLKIQRTQQEDSAVYLCASSLAGTGDHEQYFGPGTRLTVT.

The rearrangement uses TRBV11-2 and TRBJ1-1; D possibly corresponds to TRBD1 (6 bases). Germline CDR1 and CDR2: SGHAT and FQNNGV. Trimming pared 0 bases from V and 7 bases from J, leaving 12 bases between. The CDR3 has 14 residues. The CDR3 spells CASSLDAGALEAFF. The CDR3 nucleotides are TGTGCCAGCAGCTTAGATGCAGGGGCCCTTGAAGCTTTCTTT.

This chain connects TRBV18 to TRBJ2-3; 14 bases align to TRBD2. After removal of 3 bases from V and 2 bases from J, the junction contained 13 bases not matched to a gene. The length of the CDR3 is 20 residues. Germline CDR1 is KGHSH and CDR2 is LQKENI. The CDR3 DNA sequence: TGTGCCAGCTCACCCCCCAAAATGAGACTAGCGGGGGGGTACACAGATACGCAGTATTTT. Its protein is CASSPPKMRLAGGYTDTQYF.

This clone was seen only once. This chain connects TRBV30 to TRBJ1-5; D call uncertain. Trimming cost V 0 bases and J 9 bases, with 9 bases left between them. The germline V gene has CDR1 GTSNPN and CDR2 SVGIG (reference sequence). The CDR3 runs 12 residues. This CDR3 is CAWSVLGTPQHF. The DNA for the CDR3 is TGTGCCTGGAGTGTACTTGGTACGCCCCAGCATTTT.

The rearrangement uses TRBV11-2 and TRBJ2-3; D may be TRBD1 (6 bases). Trimming took off 2 bases at V and 4 bases at J, with 13 bases between the two ends. This CDR3 spans 15 amino acids. The germline gives CDR1 SGHAT, CDR2 FQNNGV. The CDR3 region is CASSLIPYRADTQYF. The CDR3 DNA sequence: TGTGCCAGCAGCTTAATCCCCTACAGGGCAGATACGCAGTATTTT.

The J gene is TRBJ1-5, the V gene TRBV24-1; 11 bases are a match to TRBD1. Germline CDR1 KGHDR, CDR2 SFDVKD. V gave up 6 bases and J gave up 5 bases; unmatched junction bases: 5. The CDR3 consists of 15 residues. DNA of the CDR3: TGTGCCACCAGTAGGACAGGGGGCTGGGATCAGCCCCAGCATTTT. Its translation is CATSRTGGWDQPQHF.

The chain employs TRBV7-9 and TRBJ1-2, with D possibly TRBD1 on 6 matching bases. The CDR3 is made up of 16 amino acids. Trimming took off 5 bases at V and 0 bases at J, with 16 bases between the two ends. Germline V gene sequence: CDR1 SEHNR, CDR2 FQNEAQ (reference sequence). CDR3 sequence: CASSPPTGSPNYGYTF. CDR3 bases: TGTGCCAGCAGCCCCCCTACAGGGTCCCCTAACTATGGCTACACCTTC. The full variable domain, its missing parts supplied by reference TRBV7-9 and TRBJ1-2, is DTGVSQNPRHKITKRGQNVTFRCDPISEHNRLYWYRQTLGQGPEFLTYFQNEAQLEKSRLLSDRFSAERPKGSFSTLEIQRTEQGDSAMYLCASSPPTGSPNYGYTFGSGTRLTVV.

The chain recombines TRBV5-4 with TRBJ2-1, with 12 bases lining up with TRBD2. This CDR3 is built from 17 residues. The junction had 5 bases not matched to a gene; V was cut back by 4 bases and J by 0 bases. The germline CDR1 and CDR2 sequences are SGHNT and YYREEE (reference sequence). The CDR3 reads CASSKATSGSSYNEQFF. The CDR3 DNA reads as TGTGCCAGCAGCAAGGCGACTAGCGGGAGCTCCTACAATGAGCAGTTCTTC.

To note about this clone: The junction departs from the called germline gene at one end, perhaps through a read error. DNA of the CDR3: TGTGCTAGCAGTTTATCGAGGGATACAGGGGCTGTAAATGAAAAACTGTTTTTT. Translation: CASSLSRDTGAVNEKLFF. J is TRBJ1-4 and V is TRBV27, with TRBD1 identical over 7 bases. Germline V gene sequence: CDR1 MNHEY, CDR2 SMNVEV (reference sequence). CDR3 length equals 18 residues.

A single count supports this clone. J is TRBJ1-5 and V is TRBV12-5; possibly TRBD1 for D (6 bases). The V end lost 4 bases, the J end lost 6 bases, and 10 bases lay between the germline ends. In germline, CDR1 is LGHNT, CDR2 FRNRAP. This CDR3 contains 13 residues. CDR3 loop: CASGSGAAQPQHF. Written as DNA, the CDR3 is TGTGCTAGTGGTTCAGGGGCGGCTCAGCCCCAGCATTTT. The full variable domain, rest sourced from reference TRBV12-5 and TRBJ1-5, is DARVTQTPRHKVTEMGQEVTMRCQPILGHNTVFWYRQTMMQGLELLAYFRNRAPLDDSGMPKDRFSAEMPDATLATLKIQPSEPRDSAVYFCASGSGAAQPQHFGDGTRLSIL.

The CDR3 DNA sequence: TGTGCCAGCAGTTATTGGCAGGGTGACACTGAAGCTTTCTTT. Its protein is CASSYWQGDTEAFF. This chain connects TRBV6-6 to TRBJ1-1; possible D gene TRBD1, 5 bases. V was cut by 3 bases and J by 3 bases, with 11 bases left in between. The CDR3 sequence is 14 residues long. The germline gives CDR1 MNHNY, CDR2 SVGAGI (reference sequence).

The chain couples TRBV6-5 to TRBJ2-1; 7 nucleotides line up with TRBD2. The trim removed 7 bases at V and 0 bases at J, leaving 9 bases unmatched. Germline V gene sequence: CDR1 MNHEY, CDR2 SVGAGI. The CDR3 is made up of 16 amino acids. The CDR3 nucleotides read TGTGCCAGCACTTATTACGGGGGGAGCTCCTACAATGAGCAGTTCTTC. Translating gives CASTYYGGSSYNEQFF.

V is TRBV6-2 or TRBV6-3 and J is TRBJ1-5; D not resolved. Per the germline V gene, CDR1 is MNHEY and CDR2 is SVGEGT. This CDR3 is 15 amino acids long. V was shortened by 0 bases and J by 5 bases, with 11 bases between the two germline ends. The CDR3 sequence: CASSYSNAGHQPQHF. In nucleotides, the CDR3 is TGTGCCAGCAGTTACTCGAACGCCGGCCATCAGCCCCAGCATTTT.

The chain uses TRBV2 and TRBJ1-5, with D hard to call. The CDR3 runs 15 residues. V was clipped by 6 bases and J by 2 bases, with 14 bases between them. From germline, CDR1 is SNHLY and CDR2 FYNNEI. The CDR3, as DNA: TGTGCCAGCAGGTGGAGGGAATACGGCAATCAGCCCCAGCATTTT. Protein sequence: CASRWREYGNQPQHF.

The V gene is TRBV18, the J gene TRBJ2-1, with TRBD1 matching over 12 bases. J lost 6 bases, V lost 5 bases, and 14 bases had no gene match. This CDR3 has 18 amino acids. The germline V gene has CDR1 KGHSH and CDR2 LQKENI. CDR3 sequence (DNA): TGTGCCAGCTCATCCGGGACAGGGGGCGCCGGGTCAATCAATGAGCAGTTCTTC. Translating gives CASSSGTGGAGSINEQFF.

The V and J genes are TRBV11-3 and TRBJ1-3, with D tentatively TRBD1 (5 bases). Germline CDR1 SGHNT, CDR2 YENEEA. The CDR3 has 14 residues. The V end lost 8 bases, the J end lost 2 bases, and 13 bases lay between the germline ends. The CDR3 nucleotides read TGTGCCAGCTCGTCGGGGGGAACTGGAAACACCATATATTTT. Protein sequence: CASSSGGTGNTIYF.

The chain joins TRBV5-1 to TRBJ2-1, with a weak D call TRBD2 (5 bases). Germline V gene data show CDR1 as SGHRS and CDR2 as YFSETQ. The CDR3 extends over 14 amino acids. The ends were cut back, 3 bases at V and 6 bases at J, with 13 bases in the middle. CDR3 DNA: TGCGCCAGCAGCTCCTTAGGGAGCGGCAATGAGCAGTTCTTC. Translated, it gives CASSSLGSGNEQFF.

The chain has TRBV19 and TRBJ2-7; 7 bases line up with TRBD1. The V segment lost 4 bases and the J segment 1 base; nucleotides outside the gene matches: 7. The CDR3 is made up of 15 amino acids. From germline, CDR1 is LNHDA and CDR2 SQIVND (reference sequence). The DNA for the CDR3 is TGTGCCAGTAGTAAGGGACAGAAATCTTCCTACGAGCAGTACTTC. It encodes CASSKGQKSSYEQYF.

The chain combines TRBV27 with TRBJ2-3; D is unclear. Germline V lookup: CDR1 MNHEY, CDR2 SMNVEV (reference sequence). This CDR3 has 14 amino acids. Trimming removed 0 bases at V and 1 base at J, with 5 bases between. In nucleotides, the CDR3 is TGTGCCAGCAGTTTATCCGGTCGCACAGATACGCAGTATTTT. It codes for CASSLSGRTDTQYF.

This chain links TRBV7-9 with TRBJ2-3; a possible D gene is TRBD2 (5 bases). Per the germline V gene, CDR1 is SEHNR and CDR2 is FQNEAQ (reference sequence). Between the trimmed V and J ends, which lost 7 bases and 2 bases, there was a span of 16 bases. The CDR3 sequence is 15 residues long. The CDR3 bases are TGTGCCAGCATCCCAGGAAGCGGCTTCACAGATACGCAGTATTTT. Translating it yields CASIPGSGFTDTQYF.

The rearrangement links TRBV4-2 to TRBJ1-2, with TRBD1 matching 9 bases. The V gene end was trimmed by 0 bases and the J gene end by 5 bases; junction bases not matched to a gene: 13. CDR1 is LGHNA, CDR2 YNFKEQ, per germline. The CDR3 is 18 residues long. The CDR3 sequence: CASSQERPTGGNLYGYTF. In DNA, the CDR3 is TGTGCCAGCAGCCAAGAAAGGCCGACAGGGGGGAATCTATATGGCTACACCTTC.

As to this clone: One junction end does not reproduce the germline sequence, and a read error may be involved. The chain employs TRBV4-1 and TRBJ1-4; weak D call: TRBD1 (5 bases). Per the germline V gene, CDR1 is MGHRA and CDR2 is YSYEKL. This CDR3 contains 16 residues. CDR3 loop: CTSSQSYRSTNEKLFF. In DNA form, the CDR3 reads TGCACCAGCAGCCAGAGTTACAGGTCAACTAATGAAAAACTGTTTTTT.